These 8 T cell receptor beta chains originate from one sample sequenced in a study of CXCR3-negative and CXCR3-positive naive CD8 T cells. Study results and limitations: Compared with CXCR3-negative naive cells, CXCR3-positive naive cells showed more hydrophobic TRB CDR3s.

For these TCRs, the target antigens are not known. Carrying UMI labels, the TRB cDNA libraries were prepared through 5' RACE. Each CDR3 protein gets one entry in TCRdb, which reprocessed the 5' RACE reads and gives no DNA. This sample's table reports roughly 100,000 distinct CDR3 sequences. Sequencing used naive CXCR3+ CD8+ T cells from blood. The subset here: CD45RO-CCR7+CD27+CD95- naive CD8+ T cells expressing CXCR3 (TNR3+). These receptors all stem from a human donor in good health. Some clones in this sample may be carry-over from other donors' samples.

This CDR3 is CASSPGQGGFQQYF. The gene calls are TRBV7-7 and TRBJ2-7; TCRdb's assignment of TRBD1 cannot be checked, as there is no DNA. Germline CDR1 and CDR2: SSHAT and FNYEAQ (reference sequence). The CDR3 is 14 residues long.

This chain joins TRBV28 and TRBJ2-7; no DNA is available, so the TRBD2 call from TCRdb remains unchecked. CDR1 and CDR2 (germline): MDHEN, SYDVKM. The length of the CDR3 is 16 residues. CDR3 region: CASSFLGSGRVYEQYF. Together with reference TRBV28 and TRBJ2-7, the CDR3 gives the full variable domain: DVKVTQSSRYLVKRTGEKVFLECVQDMDHENMFWYRQDPGLGLRLIYFSYDVKMKEKGDIPEGYSVSREKKERFSLILESASTNQTSMYLCASSFLGSGRVYEQYFGPGTRLTVT.

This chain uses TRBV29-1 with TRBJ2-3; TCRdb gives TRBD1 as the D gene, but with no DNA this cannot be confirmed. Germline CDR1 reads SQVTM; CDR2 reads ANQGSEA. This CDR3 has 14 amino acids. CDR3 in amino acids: CSATGVASTDTQYF.

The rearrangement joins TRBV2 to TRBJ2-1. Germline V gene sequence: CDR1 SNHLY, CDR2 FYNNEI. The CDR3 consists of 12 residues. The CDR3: CASSGLEDEQFF.

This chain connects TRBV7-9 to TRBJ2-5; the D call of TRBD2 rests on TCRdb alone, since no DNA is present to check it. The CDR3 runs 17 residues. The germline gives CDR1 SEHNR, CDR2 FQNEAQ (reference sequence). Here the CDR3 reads CASSLGLADSGAETQYF. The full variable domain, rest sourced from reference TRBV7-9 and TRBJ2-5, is DTGVSQNPRHKITKRGQNVTFRCDPISEHNRLYWYRQTLGQGPEFLTYFQNEAQLEKSRLLSDRFSAERPKGSFSTLEIQRTEQGDSAMYLCASSLGLADSGAETQYFGPGTRLLVL.

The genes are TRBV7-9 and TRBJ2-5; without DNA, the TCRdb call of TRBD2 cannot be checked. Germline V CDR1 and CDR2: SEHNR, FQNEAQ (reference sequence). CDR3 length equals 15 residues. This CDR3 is CASSLAGLTRATQYF.

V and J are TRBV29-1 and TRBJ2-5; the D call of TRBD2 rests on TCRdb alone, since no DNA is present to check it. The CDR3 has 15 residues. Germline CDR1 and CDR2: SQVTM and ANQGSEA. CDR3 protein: CSVEEGGRVEETQYF.

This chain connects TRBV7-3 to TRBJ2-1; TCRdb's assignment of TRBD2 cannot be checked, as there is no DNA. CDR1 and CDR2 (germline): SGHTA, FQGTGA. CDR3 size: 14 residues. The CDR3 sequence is CASKISGGIGEQFF. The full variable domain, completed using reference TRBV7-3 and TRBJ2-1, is GAGVSQTPSNKVTEKGKYVELRCDPISGHTALYWYRQSLGQGPEFLIYFQGTGAADDSGLPNDRFFAVRPEGSVSTLKIQRTERGDSAVYLCASKISGGIGEQFFGPGTRLTVL.